Below, 27 T cell receptor beta chains from the same sample are listed, as sequenced in a study of long-term antiretroviral therapy in people with HIV. Running of the v3.0 immunoSEQ assay took place at survey level. Assay used: immunoSEQ multiplex PCR; TCRdb lists only in-frame clones, some missing. In the table there are 25,000 to 35,000 clones, approximately 80% of which are singletons. The sample was unsorted PBMCs, taken 2.7 to 2.9 years after starting antiretroviral therapy. The receptors here all came from a man aged 25 to 40 with HIV.

The chain is built from TRBV30 and TRBJ1-3; D remains ambiguous. V dropped 4 bases and J dropped 5 bases, with 9 bases sitting between them. The CDR3 spans 12 residues. Germline V gene sequence: CDR1 GTSNPN, CDR2 SVGIG (reference sequence). The CDR3 nucleotides are TGTGCCTGGAACCAAAAACGAAACACCATATATTTT. This encodes CAWNQKRNTIYF.

The genes are TRBV5-1 and TRBJ1-3; D is possibly TRBD1 (5 bases). Germline V gives CDR1 SGHRS, CDR2 YFSETQ. V lost 4 bases to trimming and J lost 0 bases, with 23 bases between them. The CDR3 spans 19 residues. CDR3 nucleotide sequence: TGCGCCAGCAGCCAGATCGGGGCGGGGGTCGGAGGCTCTGGAAACACCATATATTTT. Amino acids: CASSQIGAGVGGSGNTIYF. The variable domain in full, completed from reference TRBV5-1 and TRBJ1-3, reads KAGVTQTPRYLIKTRGQQVTLSCSPISGHRSVSWYQQTPGQGLQFLFEYFSETQRNKGNFPGRFSGRQFSNSRSEMNVSTLELGDSALYLCASSQIGAGVGGSGNTIYFGEGSWLTVV.

This rearrangement joins TRBV28 to TRBJ2-7, with 7 bases matching TRBD2. Germline V gives CDR1 MDHEN, CDR2 SYDVKM. Unmatched junction bases numbered 15, after V lost 5 bases and J lost 2 bases. This CDR3 contains 17 residues. CDR3 amino acids: CASSPLRVAGLTYEQYF. In DNA form, the CDR3 reads TGTGCCAGCAGTCCCCTCAGAGTAGCGGGTCTAACCTACGAGCAGTACTTC.

A single count supports this clone. This sequence joins TRBV6-5 and TRBJ1-5; unclear D gene. Germline CDR1 is MNHEY and CDR2 is SVGAGI. The ends were cut back, 2 bases at V and 2 bases at J, with 10 bases in the middle. The CDR3 loop spans 15 amino acids. CDR3 region: CASSYGGVGNQPQHF. The CDR3 DNA follows: TGTGCCAGCAGTTACGGCGGTGTCGGCAATCAGCCCCAGCATTTT.

The chain combines TRBV27 with TRBJ2-4; 8 bases are a match to TRBD1. After removal of 5 bases from V and 11 bases from J, the junction contained 8 bases not matched to a gene. CDR1 and CDR2 (germline): MNHEY, SMNVEV (reference sequence). The CDR3 spans 13 residues. CDR3: CASSAGQGSVQYF. The CDR3 DNA is TGTGCCAGCAGTGCCGGACAGGGTAGCGTTCAGTACTTC.

This clone was picked up a small number of times. The chain combines TRBV19 with TRBJ1-1; D uncertain. The germline V gene has CDR1 LNHDA and CDR2 SQIVND (reference sequence). V shed 7 bases and J shed 0 bases, with 18 bases lying between them. The CDR3 spans 16 residues. CDR3 region: CASTELQQKMNTEAFF. In nucleotides, the CDR3 is TGTGCCAGTACGGAACTTCAACAGAAAATGAACACTGAAGCTTTCTTT.

The chain has TRBV7-9 and TRBJ2-1; 11 bases map to TRBD2. The V gene's germline CDR1 is SEHNR and CDR2 FQNEAQ (reference sequence). The J segment lost 5 bases and the V segment lost 5 bases, leaving 8 bases of the junction unmatched. The CDR3 extends over 16 amino acids. The CDR3 here is CASSLLSGGADNEQFF. CDR3 sequence (DNA): TGTGCCAGCAGCCTCCTTAGCGGGGGGGCCGACAATGAGCAGTTCTTC.

The chain carries TRBV7-2 and TRBJ1-2, with 7 bases identical to TRBD1. With 3 bases clipped from V and 2 bases from J, the junction kept 6 bases outside the gene matches. CDR3 length: 15 amino acids. Germline lookup yields CDR1 SGHTA and CDR2 FQGNSA. CDR3 amino acids: CASSLTGNFNYGYTF. The CDR3 DNA reads TGTGCCAGCAGCTTGACAGGGAACTTCAACTATGGCTACACCTTC.

This rearrangement joins TRBV6-6 to TRBJ1-4, with D possibly matching TRBD1 (6 bases). This CDR3 spans 14 amino acids. Germline lookup yields CDR1 MNHNY and CDR2 SVGAGI (reference sequence). Trimming removed 7 bases from V and 3 bases from J, with 12 bases in between. The CDR3 sequence is CASNTGIPNEKLFF. The CDR3 DNA reads TGTGCCAGCAACACAGGGATTCCTAATGAAAAACTGTTTTTT.

The chain employs TRBV28 and TRBJ2-3; 7 bases are a match to TRBD1. The CDR3 length is 15 residues. Unmatched junction bases numbered 8, after V lost 5 bases and J lost 3 bases. Germline-derived CDR1 and CDR2 are MDHEN and SYDVKM. The CDR3 sequence: CASSPPGTETDTQYF. The CDR3 DNA reads TGTGCCAGCAGTCCACCCGGGACAGAAACAGATACGCAGTATTTT.

The chain uses TRBV5-1 and TRBJ1-4; a weak D match, TRBD1 (5 bases). Germline V lookup: CDR1 SGHRS, CDR2 YFSETQ. With 3 bases removed from V and 5 bases from J, the gap between germline ends came to 11 bases. The CDR3 totals 14 residues. The CDR3 DNA sequence: TGCGCCAGCAGCTCAGGGCGAGGGAATGAAAAACTGTTTTTT. It yields the protein CASSSGRGNEKLFF.

As DNA, the CDR3 is TGTGCCAGCAGCGTGAACAGGGGGCTGACCGGCTACACCTTC. It translates to CASSVNRGLTGYTF. The V gene is TRBV9, the J gene TRBJ1-2; 9 nucleotides line up with TRBD1. The CDR3 covers 14 residues. Trimming at V came to 2 bases and at J to 8 bases, leaving 7 bases not matched to a gene. Germline values: CDR1 SGDLS, CDR2 YYNGEE.

The chain recombines TRBV6-4 with TRBJ1-3; D possibly corresponds to TRBD1 (5 bases). Trimming stripped 7 bases from V and 0 bases from J, with 16 bases between. Per germline, CDR1 MRHNA and CDR2 SNTAGT. The length of the CDR3 is 16 residues. This CDR3 is CASTGFSTRSGNTIYF. For the CDR3, the DNA is TGTGCCAGCACAGGGTTTTCTACGCGCTCTGGAAACACCATATATTTT.

The V gene is TRBV10-3, the J gene TRBJ2-2; D remains unclear. The V gene's germline CDR1 is ENHRY and CDR2 SYGVKD. CDR3 length: 13 amino acids. V was cut by 8 bases and J by 4 bases, with 11 bases left in between. The CDR3 here is CAIRRPGTGELFF. The CDR3 region has the DNA TGTGCCATCCGTAGGCCCGGCACCGGGGAGCTGTTTTTT.

This chain uses TRBV6-1 with TRBJ2-1; TRBD2 matches at 8 bases. Germline trimming cut 7 bases from V and 1 base from J; bases unmatched to any gene: 6. The germline CDR1 and CDR2 sequences are MNHNS and SASEGT. This CDR3 spans 15 amino acids. The CDR3 DNA reads TGTGCCAGCACCTTGAGCGGGAGATCCTACAATGAGCAGTTCTTC. Translated: CASTLSGRSYNEQFF.

V gene TRBV25-1 combines with J gene TRBJ2-5; D might be TRBD1 or TRBD2, each matching 6 bases. The germline V gene encodes CDR1 MGHDK and CDR2 SYGVNS. V lost 6 bases and J lost 11, with 13 bases in between. The CDR3 is 11 amino acids. CDR3 DNA: TGTGCCAGCAGGGCAGGGGAGGAGCAGTACTTC. It yields the protein CASRAGEEQYF.

CDR3 in DNA: TGCGCCAGCAGCTTAATTGGGCCTAAAATTTCGGCAGATACGCAGTATTTT. The encoded protein is CASSLIGPKISADTQYF. The J gene is TRBJ2-3, the V gene TRBV5-1; no clear D gene. Deletions cut 2 bases from V and 4 bases from J, with 20 bases between. The CDR3 runs 17 residues. Germline CDR1 SGHRS, CDR2 YFSETQ.

J is TRBJ1-2 and V is TRBV21-1. TRBV21-1 is a pseudogene locus. There are 17 residues in the CDR3. The CDR3 DNA reads as TGTGCCAGCAGCAAATATAGAGGGTCGGGAGCTAACTATGGCTACACCTTC. The encoded protein is CASSKYRGSGANYGYTF.

In this sample, this clone turned up a few times. The chain combines TRBV9 with TRBJ2-7; D is perhaps TRBD2 (6 bases). Trimming took off 0 bases at V and 7 bases at J, with 17 bases between the two ends. The germline V gene encodes CDR1 SGDLS and CDR2 YYNGEE. The CDR3 extends over 15 amino acids. CDR3 amino acids: CASSVEGTQGLEQYF. The CDR3 nucleotides are TGTGCCAGCAGCGTAGAGGGTACCCAGGGACTGGAGCAGTACTTC.

The rearrangement joins TRBV21-1 to TRBJ1-1; TRBD1 was called by the table and not checked on the DNA. TRBV21-1 is flagged as a pseudogene. The CDR3 runs to 17 residues. CDR3 in DNA: TGTGCCAGCAGCAAAGTCAGAGACAGGGAAGAGGACACTGAAGCTTTCTTT. Its protein is CASSKVRDREEDTEAFF.

This clone was seen only a few times. This rearrangement joins TRBV19 to TRBJ2-1, with 7 bases lining up with TRBD1. V shed 4 bases, J shed 0 bases, and the junction held 6 bases outside the gene matches. The CDR3 has 16 residues. Germline-derived CDR1 and CDR2 are LNHDA and SQIVND (reference sequence). The CDR3 DNA sequence: TGTGCCAGTAGTAAGGTCAGGGGGAGCTCCTACAATGAGCAGTTCTTC. This gives the protein CASSKVRGSSYNEQFF.

This rearrangement joins TRBV7-2 to TRBJ2-1; D is ambiguous. V dropped 2 bases and J dropped 12 bases, with 11 bases sitting between them. The CDR3 sequence is 12 residues long. Germline CDR1 SGHTA, CDR2 FQGNSA. The CDR3 spells CASSLLQSLQFF. The CDR3 nucleotides read TGTGCCAGCAGCTTATTACAATCCCTGCAGTTCTTC.

About this clone: This specimen includes other DNA sequences encoding the same CDR3. This chain links TRBV7-2 with TRBJ1-2, with D possibly being TRBD1 (6 bases). The germline V and J ends were trimmed by 1 base and 6 bases, with 15 bases remaining between them. Germline V gene data show CDR1 as SGHTA and CDR2 as FQGNSA. CDR3 length: 15 residues. CDR3 region: CASSLGPGEGDGYTF. CDR3 nucleotide sequence: TGTGCCAGCAGCTTAGGACCAGGGGAGGGGGATGGCTACACCTTC.

The genes are TRBV6-6 and TRBJ2-1, with 13 bases fitting TRBD2. Trimming took 10 bases from V and 5 from J; bases not matched to a gene: 8. The V gene's germline CDR1 is MNHNY and CDR2 SVGAGI (reference sequence). This CDR3 spans 15 amino acids. This CDR3 is CATRGLAGIHNEQFF. In DNA, the CDR3 is TGTGCCACCAGGGGACTAGCGGGGATACACAATGAGCAGTTCTTC.

Written as DNA, the CDR3 is TGTGCCATAAGGACGTTGAACACTGAAGCTTTCTTT. This encodes CAIRTLNTEAFF. V and J are TRBV7-2 and TRBJ1-1; no reliable D call. Germline assignment: CDR1 SGHTA and CDR2 FQGNSA. This CDR3 has 12 residues. V lost 10 bases to trimming and J lost 0 bases, with 9 bases between them.

The J gene is TRBJ2-6, the V gene TRBV6-4; no clear D gene. CDR3 length: 13 amino acids. The germline gives CDR1 MRHNA, CDR2 SNTAGT. V lost 0 bases and J 3 bases, leaving 0 bases between the germline ends. The CDR3 DNA sequence: TGTGCCAGCAGTGACTCTGGGGCCAACGTCCTGACTTTC. The encoded protein is CASSDSGANVLTF.

The chain links TRBV6-5 to TRBJ2-7; 9 bases map to TRBD1. The V and J ends lost 6 bases and 2 bases, in that order; junction bases with no gene match: 8. CDR3 size: 15 residues. Germline V gene sequence: CDR1 MNHEY, CDR2 SVGAGI. CDR3 coding DNA: TGTGCCAGCAGGTACGCCGGGACAGGGACCTACGAGCAGTACTTC. This encodes CASRYAGTGTYEQYF.